This is a list of T cell receptor beta chains from one sample in a study of STAT5B mutations in CD4+ large granular lymphocyte leukemia. Only in-frame clones appear in the TCRdb table, and some are missing; sequencing was by immunoSEQ multiplex PCR. Counted here are under 35,000 clones, about 70% occurring once; the ten biggest clones make up about 2%. Sequenced sample: CD4+ T cells from blood buffy coats. The receptors here all came from a human donor in good health. Each CDR3 is given with its conserved first and last residue. A D gene is named only where the DNA matches it firmly. Some rows have no size entry. The others give once, few or many, or a class for an expanded clone.

TGTGCCAGCAGTTACTCGAGCACCGGGGAGCTGTTTTTT | CASSYSSTGELFF | TRBV6-5 | once | . | TRBJ2-2
TGTGCCAGCAGGGGACAGGCGAACACTGAAGCTTTCTTT | CASRGQANTEAFF | TRBV7-2 | few | TRBD1 | TRBJ1-1
TGTGCCAGCAGCCACAAAACAGGGGGCGTAGGCTACACCTTC | CASSHKTGGVGYTF | TRBV7-9 | . | TRBD1 | TRBJ1-2
TGTGCTAGTGGTTTGATGGGGAATCAGCCCCAGCATTTT | CASGLMGNQPQHF | TRBV12-5 | . | . | TRBJ1-5
TGTGCCAGCAGCTTAGGGAGGGGCAGCGGGGGGGAAGAGACCCAGTACTTC | CASSLGRGSGGEETQYF | TRBV7-2 | . | TRBD2 | TRBJ2-5
TGTGCCAGCAGCGGAGGGGGCTCGGGAGCTTTCTTT | CASSGGGSGAFF | TRBV7-9 | few | TRBD1 | TRBJ1-1
TGCGCCAGCAGGGCAGCGCGGGGGATCGACAATGAGCAGTTCTTC | CASRAARGIDNEQFF | TRBV5-1 | . | TRBD2 | TRBJ2-1
TGTGCCATCAGTGAGGGGGCGGATGGCTACACCTTC | CAISEGADGYTF | TRBV10-3 | . | . | TRBJ1-2
TGTGCCAGTAGTATTGTTAGGACAGGAGGTTCACCCCTCCACTTT | CASSIVRTGGSPLHF | TRBV19 | . | TRBD1 | TRBJ1-6
TGTGCCAGCAGCTTGAGCGGGGGGGCTCACGGGGAGCTGTTTTTT | CASSLSGGAHGELFF | TRBV5-5 | . | TRBD2 | TRBJ2-2
TGTGCCAGCAGCTTTGCGGGGGATAGCAATCAGCCCCAGCATTTT | CASSFAGDSNQPQHF | TRBV7-2 | . | . | TRBJ1-5
TGCGCCAGCAGCTGGGACAGGGCCAATTCACCCCTCCACTTT | CASSWDRANSPLHF | TRBV5-1 | . | TRBD1 | TRBJ1-6
TGTGCCAGCGGCGGGACAGGGCGAACCGGGGAGCTGTTTTTT | CASGGTGRTGELFF | TRBV25-1 | . | TRBD1 | TRBJ2-2
TGTGCCAGCAGCCGGGACCGGGCAAATGAAAAACTGTTTTTT | CASSRDRANEKLFF | TRBV2 | . | . | TRBJ1-4
TGTGCCAGCAGCTCCCGAGGGGTGGAGACCCAGTACTTC | CASSSRGVETQYF | TRBV7-9 | . | . | TRBJ2-5
TGCAGCGCAGGACGGAGTAACTATGGCTACACCTTC | CSAGRSNYGYTF | TRBV29-1 | few | . | TRBJ1-2
TGTGCCATTTCCGAGGGCGAGAGAAATCAGCCCCAGCATTTT | CAISEGERNQPQHF | TRBV10-3 | . | . | TRBJ1-5
TGCGCCAGCAGCTTGGGACAGGGGGATGGCTACACCTTC | CASSLGQGDGYTF | TRBV5-1 | few | TRBD1 | TRBJ1-2
TGTGCCAGCAGCCCTAGCGGGGGGGCCTTGTATGAGCAGTTCTTC | CASSPSGGALYEQFF | TRBV7-9 | . | TRBD2 | TRBJ2-1
TGTGCCAGCAGTCTAGGACAGGGGGCGGATGAGCAGTTCTTC | CASSLGQGADEQFF | TRBV7-6 | . | TRBD1 | TRBJ2-1
TGTGCCAGCAGCGCCGGGACAGGGGTCCAAGAGACCCAGTACTTC | CASSAGTGVQETQYF | TRBV9 | once | TRBD1 | TRBJ2-5
TGTGCCAGTACTCCCCGGGACCCCTCAGGGGAAAAACTGTTTTTT | CASTPRDPSGEKLFF | TRBV19 | . | . | TRBJ1-4
TGTGCCAGCAGCTCCAACGACAGGGGGTTCAATTCACCCCTCCACTTT | CASSSNDRGFNSPLHF | TRBV7-6 | . | TRBD1 | TRBJ1-6
TGTGCCAGCAGCGAACAGGGGGTGCCCTACAATGAGCAGTTCTTC | CASSEQGVPYNEQFF | TRBV9 | . | TRBD1 | TRBJ2-1
TGTGCCAGTAGTATATTGGAATTCGGACAGCCCCAGCATTTT | CASSILEFGQPQHF | TRBV19 | . | . | TRBJ1-5
TGTGCCAGCAGCCAAGTCCCGGGACTAGCGGGGGGGAACCAAGAGACCCAGTACTTC | CASSQVPGLAGGNQETQYF | TRBV4-2 | once | TRBD2 | TRBJ2-5
TGTGCCAGCAGCCGGGGGGGTTTGGACACAGATACGCAGTATTTT | CASSRGGLDTDTQYF | TRBV7-3 | . | TRBD2 | TRBJ2-3
TGTGCCATCAAAGCAGGGGATAGCACTGAAGCTTTCTTT | CAIKAGDSTEAFF | TRBV10-3 | . | . | TRBJ1-1
TGTGCCACCAGCAGAGAAGGGTGGGGCGGCCAGGTCTCTGGGGCCAACGTCCTGACTTTC | CATSREGWGGQVSGANVLTF | TRBV15 | . | . | TRBJ2-6
TGCGCCAGCAGCCAATCCTGGGCTTCTGGGGCCGACGTCCTGACTTTC | CASSQSWASGADVLTF | TRBV4-3 | . | . | TRBJ2-6
TGTGCCATCAGTGAGATTATGGGAGGGAGTCAGCCCCAGCATTTT | CAISEIMGGSQPQHF | TRBV10-3 | few | . | TRBJ1-5
TGTGCCAGCTCACCACCGGTAGGGAGTGGGACTGAAGCTTTCTTT | CASSPPVGSGTEAFF | TRBV18 | few | . | TRBJ1-1
TGTGCCAGCAGTTACTACTTAGGACACGATAATTCACCCCTCCACTTT | CASSYYLGHDNSPLHF | TRBV27 | . | . | TRBJ1-6
TGTGCCAGCGCCCGGGACAGAGGTATTCAGTACTTC | CASARDRGIQYF | TRBV2 | . | TRBD1 | TRBJ2-4
TGTGCCAGCAGCACCGGGATCACGTCCTACGAGCAGTACTTC | CASSTGITSYEQYF | TRBV11-2 | few | . | TRBJ2-7
TGTGCCAGCAGCTTGGGGGACAGACGATACGAGCAGTACTTC | CASSLGDRRYEQYF | TRBV7-2 | . | TRBD1 | TRBJ2-7